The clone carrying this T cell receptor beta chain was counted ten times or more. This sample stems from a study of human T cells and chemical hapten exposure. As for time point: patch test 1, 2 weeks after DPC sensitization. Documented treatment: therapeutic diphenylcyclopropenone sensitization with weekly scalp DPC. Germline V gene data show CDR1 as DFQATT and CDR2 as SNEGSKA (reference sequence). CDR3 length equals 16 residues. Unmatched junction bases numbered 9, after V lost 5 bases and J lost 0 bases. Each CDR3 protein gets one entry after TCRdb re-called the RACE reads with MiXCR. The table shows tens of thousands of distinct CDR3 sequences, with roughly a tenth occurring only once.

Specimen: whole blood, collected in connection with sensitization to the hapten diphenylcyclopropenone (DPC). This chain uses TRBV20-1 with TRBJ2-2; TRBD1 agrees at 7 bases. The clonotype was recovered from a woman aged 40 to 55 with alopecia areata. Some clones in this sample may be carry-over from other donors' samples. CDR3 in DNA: TGCAGTGCTCCTTGGACAGGTTCTACGAACACCGGGGAGCTGTTTTTT. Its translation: CSAPWTGSTNTGELFF.